The 17 T cell receptor beta chains listed next were all sequenced from one sample in a study of technical replicates of blood from a few donors (TCRdb year 2017). The library was produced with the immunoSEQ multiplex PCR assay. TCRdb retrieved this table from immuneACCESS and kept in-frame rearrangements only. Not all clones are present; in checked studies, unresolved V genes account for under half, and no reason is known for the remainder. Within this sample are roughly 100,000 clones, with just under 95% of them counted one time only. 0.34% of the sample lies in the top ten. The sample consisted of T cells isolated from PBMCs. These TCRs come from a human donor in good health.

J is TRBJ1-2 and V is TRBV19; 7 bases match TRBD1. V was clipped by 7 bases and J by 4 bases; unmatched bases: 6. CDR1 LNHDA and CDR2 SQIVND come from the germline V gene (reference sequence). The length of the CDR3 is 13 residues. The CDR3 region has the DNA TGTGCCAGTAAAAGAGGGGGCATCTATGGCTACACCTTC. It is translated as CASKRGGIYGYTF.

The chain couples TRBV2 to TRBJ1-2, with D tentatively TRBD1 (6 bases). The CDR3 is made up of 13 amino acids. CDR1 SNHLY and CDR2 FYNNEI come from the germline V gene. V dropped 6 bases and J dropped 7 bases, with 15 bases sitting between them. CDR3 nucleotides: TGTGCCAGCAGCCTCCGGGACATTTCTGGCTACACCTTC. Its translation is CASSLRDISGYTF. Full variable domain (missing parts from reference TRBV2 and TRBJ1-2): EPEVTQTPSHQVTQMGQEVILRCVPISNHLYFYWYRQILGQKVEFLVSFYNNEISEKSEIFDDQFSVERPDGSNFTLKIRSTKLEDSAMYFCASSLRDISGYTFGSGTRLTVV.

This clone was found once. The V and J genes are TRBV6-5 and TRBJ2-2; D is undetermined. V was cut by 5 bases and J by 4 bases, with 11 bases left in between. Germline V gene sequence: CDR1 MNHEY, CDR2 SVGAGI. CDR3 length equals 14 residues. CDR3 in amino acids: CASSPRKPTGELFF. The CDR3 region has the DNA TGTGCCAGCAGTCCGCGGAAACCCACCGGGGAGCTGTTTTTT.

In its sample, this clone was seen a few times. This chain links TRBV6-6 with TRBJ1-2, with TRBD1 as a possible D gene (6 bases). The length of the CDR3 is 14 residues. The germline gives CDR1 MNHNY, CDR2 SVGAGI (reference sequence). With 4 bases removed from V and 8 bases from J, the gap between germline ends came to 17 bases. CDR3 DNA sequence: TGTGCCAGCAGTTTCCTGGACAGTTCTTTAGGCTACACCTTC. Translating gives CASSFLDSSLGYTF.

The rearrangement links TRBV27 to TRBJ2-7, with a weak D call TRBD1 (5 bases). CDR1 MNHEY and CDR2 SMNVEV come from the germline V gene (reference sequence). Trimming stripped 5 bases from V and 5 bases from J, with 22 bases between. The CDR3 loop spans 16 amino acids. The CDR3 DNA reads as TGTGCCAGCAGTAATCCTAAGGCAGCAGGGTCCAACGAGCAGTACTTC. It encodes CASSNPKAAGSNEQYF.

V usage is TRBV7-2 and J usage is TRBJ2-7, with TRBD1 as a possible D gene (5 bases). V dropped 5 bases and J dropped 11 bases, with 19 bases sitting between them. The CDR3 spans 13 residues. Per the germline V gene, CDR1 is SGHTA and CDR2 is FQGNSA. The chain's CDR3 is CASSPYDQGDKYF. The CDR3 region has the DNA TGTGCCAGCAGCCCCTATGATCAGGGCGATAAGTACTTC.

The rearrangement links TRBV7-9 to TRBJ2-1, with TRBD1 identical over 9 bases. Germline V CDR1 and CDR2: SEHNR, FQNEAQ (reference sequence). The CDR3 runs to 17 residues. J was trimmed by 9 bases and V by 2 bases; bases with no gene match: 14. CDR3 sequence (DNA): TGTGCCAGCAGCTTACCTCCAACAGGGGGCGCTTCGATTGAGCAGTTCTTC. It is translated as CASSLPPTGGASIEQFF.

The chain uses TRBV10-3 and TRBJ1-5; D perhaps matches TRBD1 (5 bases). The length of the CDR3 is 16 residues. V dropped 0 bases and J dropped 4 bases, with 13 bases sitting between them. In germline, CDR1 is ENHRY, CDR2 SYGVKD. In DNA form, the CDR3 reads TGTGCCATCAGTGAGTCAGTTGGAGGGGCTAATCAGCCCCAGCATTTT. This encodes CAISESVGGANQPQHF.

The chain couples TRBV27 to TRBJ2-7; possible D gene TRBD1, 5 bases. Trimming took 3 bases from V and 5 from J, leaving 17 bases between them. CDR3 size: 15 residues. Germline lookup yields CDR1 MNHEY and CDR2 SMNVEV (reference sequence). CDR3 in DNA: TGTGCCAGCAGTTTCGGTCTCAGGGCAAGGCACGAGCAGTACTTC. Translated: CASSFGLRARHEQYF.

This clone was observed a single time. This rearrangement joins TRBV5-1 to TRBJ1-2; 9 bases are a match to TRBD1. This CDR3 has 11 amino acids. Germline lookup yields CDR1 SGHRS and CDR2 YFSETQ. The V gene end was trimmed by 8 bases and the J gene end by 6 bases; junction bases not matched to a gene: 2. The CDR3 loop is CASTGGDGYTF. In DNA form, the CDR3 reads TGCGCCAGTACAGGGGGCGATGGCTACACCTTC. Full variable domain (outside the CDR3, taken from reference TRBV5-1 and TRBJ1-2): KAGVTQTPRYLIKTRGQQVTLSCSPISGHRSVSWYQQTPGQGLQFLFEYFSETQRNKGNFPGRFSGRQFSNSRSEMNVSTLELGDSALYLCASTGGDGYTFGSGTRLTVV.

This chain connects TRBV4-3 to TRBJ1-1; D uncertain. In germline, CDR1 is LGHNA, CDR2 YSLEER. There are 16 residues in the CDR3. Trimming removed 0 bases at V and 0 bases at J, with 11 bases between. This chain's CDR3 is CASSQESRHLNTEAFF. In DNA form, the CDR3 reads TGCGCCAGCAGCCAAGAATCGAGACACCTGAACACTGAAGCTTTCTTT.

This chain connects TRBV5-1 to TRBJ2-1, with D unclear. This CDR3 contains 17 residues. The ends were cut back, 0 bases at V and 0 bases at J, with 13 bases in the middle. Germline V lookup: CDR1 SGHRS, CDR2 YFSETQ. The CDR3 region is CASSLGDTMSSYNEQFF. The CDR3 DNA follows: TGCGCCAGCAGCTTGGGAGACACAATGAGCTCCTACAATGAGCAGTTCTTC.

The rearrangement joins TRBV5-1 to TRBJ2-7; unclear D gene. Germline CDR1 reads SGHRS; CDR2 reads YFSETQ. Trimming shortened V by 0 bases and J by 0 bases, and 10 bases separated the two germline ends. This CDR3 spans 15 amino acids. Written as DNA, the CDR3 is TGCGCCAGCAGCTTGGGTCCTAGGAGCTCCTACGAGCAGTACTTC. It codes for CASSLGPRSSYEQYF.

The chain uses TRBV19 and TRBJ2-3; 15 bases fit TRBD2. V dropped 5 bases and J dropped 3; count of bases not matched to a gene: 9. Germline loops: CDR1 LNHDA, CDR2 SQIVND (reference sequence). The CDR3 runs 18 residues. The CDR3 spells CASSPRGGLAGGTDTQYF. The DNA of the CDR3 is TGTGCCAGTAGTCCCAGGGGGGGACTAGCGGGAGGAACAGATACGCAGTATTTT.

The chain combines TRBV7-8 with TRBJ1-2, with D hard to call. This CDR3 is 14 amino acids long. Germline CDR1 is SGHVS and CDR2 is FQNEAQ. Trimming took off 1 base at V and 2 bases at J, with 8 bases between the two ends. The CDR3 coding sequence is TGTGCCAGCAGCTTAGATGCGGGAAACTATGGCTACACCTTC. Residues: CASSLDAGNYGYTF.

The gene calls are TRBV4-2 and TRBJ2-7, with D unclear. Germline V lookup: CDR1 LGHNA, CDR2 YNFKEQ. V dropped 1 base and J dropped 3 bases, with 16 bases sitting between them. CDR3 size: 16 residues. The CDR3 is CASSQGELGWVYEQYF. The CDR3 DNA reads TGTGCCAGCAGCCAAGGCGAGCTAGGATGGGTCTACGAGCAGTACTTC.

The chain carries TRBV4-1 and TRBJ2-3; no clear D. The CDR3 contains 14 residues. Between the trimmed V and J ends, which lost 1 base and 4 bases, there was a span of 9 bases. Germline V gene data show CDR1 as MGHRA and CDR2 as YSYEKL. CDR3 protein: CASSQVEIPDTQYF. CDR3 coding DNA: TGCGCCAGCAGCCAAGTAGAAATCCCAGATACGCAGTATTTT.